This TCR beta chain was sequenced in a study of blood T cell repertoires in COVID-19. As for the study in general: The United States, Italy and Spain supplied acute and convalescent COVID-19 samples. In each case, the material was cDNA or gDNA derived from T cells, B-cell-depleted T cells, or PBMCs.

Original processing notes: Nucleated cell number was recorded as an estimate derived from reference gene primer amplification. Data came from immunoSEQ multiplex PCR; TCRdb stores just in-frame clones and leaves some out. Clone size and V and J calls were adopted from that table, with D and trimming inferred from the DNA. Found here are about 250,000 clones, about 84% of them singletons; the top ten hold 6% to 9.5%. CDR1 is LNHDA and CDR2 is SQIVND in the germline V gene (reference sequence). CDR3 length equals 14 residues. Trimming left V 3 bases short and J 3 bases short, with 8 bases between. The gene calls are TRBV19 and TRBJ1-4; D is unclear. Sequencing was carried out using peripheral blood. The receptor comes from a woman over 75 with acute or convalescent COVID-19. The CDR3 spells CASSMQVPNEKLFF. The CDR3 bases are TGTGCCAGTAGTATGCAGGTTCCTAATGAAAAACTGTTTTTT.